The 21 T cell receptor beta chains presented below share a single source sample, sequenced in a study of response to subunit inactivated influenza vaccine. TCRdb itself ran the RT-PCR reads through MiXCR, one entry per CDR3 protein. This table holds around 570,000 distinct CDR3 sequences, 6% to 9% found once. Sequences were derived from PBMCs from blood, sampled about 24 months after vaccination. Source of these receptors: a man between 50 and 69 years old who received an inactivated influenza vaccine.

This clonotype was seen more than once but under ten times. The chain is built from TRBV27 and TRBJ2-1; D tentatively reads TRBD1 or TRBD2 (6 bases each). The ends were cut back, 7 bases at V and 1 base at J, with 14 bases in the middle. The CDR3 loop spans 15 amino acids. Germline CDR1 reads MNHEY; CDR2 reads SMNVEV (reference sequence). CDR3 loop: CASTTLGGSYNEQFF. DNA of the CDR3: TGTGCCAGCACCACATTAGGGGGGTCCTACAATGAGCAGTTCTTC.

This clonotype was found a few times. This chain joins TRBV12-3 or TRBV12-4 and TRBJ2-7; tentative D call: TRBD1 (5 bases). There are 14 residues in the CDR3. The ends were cut back, 3 bases at V and 2 bases at J, with 11 bases in the middle. The CDR3 DNA reads as TGTGCCAGCAGTTTGGCAGGGATTGCCTACGAGCAGTACTTC. Translation gives CASSLAGIAYEQYF.

This clonotype was seen a single time. The V call is TRBV7-9, the J call TRBJ2-7; perhaps TRBD1 as D (6 bases). The CDR3 sequence is 16 residues long. V dropped 0 bases and J dropped 1 base, with 13 bases sitting between them. Germline CDR1 and CDR2: SEHNR and FQNEAQ (reference sequence). The CDR3: CASSLAPRGHSYEQYF. Written as DNA, the CDR3 is TGTGCCAGCAGCTTAGCGCCCAGGGGACATTCCTACGAGCAGTACTTC.

At least ten counts were recorded for this clonotype. The rearrangement joins TRBV2 to TRBJ2-2; the D is unclear. The length of the CDR3 is 13 residues. The V end lost 1 base, the J end lost 2 bases, and 2 bases lay between the germline ends. From germline, CDR1 is SNHLY and CDR2 FYNNEI. CDR3 protein: CASSEENTGELFF. The DNA of the CDR3 is TGTGCCAGCAGTGAAGAAAACACCGGGGAGCTGTTTTTT.

This clonotype has more than one count but fewer than ten. V gene TRBV12-3 or TRBV12-4 combines with J gene TRBJ2-7; 8 nucleotides agree with TRBD1. J lost 3 bases, V lost 5 bases, and 9 bases had no gene match. The CDR3 has 15 residues. CDR3 sequence reads: CASSPRDRSLYEQYF. The DNA of the CDR3 is TGTGCCAGCAGTCCCCGGGACAGGTCCCTCTACGAGCAGTACTTC.

DNA for the CDR3: TGTGCCAGCAGCTTACTACCGACTAGCTCCCCCACAGATACGCAGTATTTT. It specifies CASSLLPTSSPTDTQYF. The chain carries TRBV7-3 and TRBJ2-3; TRBD2 aligns across 7 bases. CDR3 length: 17 amino acids. CDR1 is SGHTA and CDR2 is FQGTGA in the germline V gene. V lost 2 bases and J lost 2; bases outside the gene matches: 10.

The chain links TRBV5-1 to TRBJ2-7; maybe TRBD1 (5 bases). The CDR3 is 15 residues long. V was trimmed by 0 bases and J by 10 bases, leaving 20 bases between them. Germline V gene lookup returns CDR1 SGHRS and CDR2 YFSETQ. CDR3 residues: CASSLAPGQGGRQYF. CDR3 DNA sequence: TGCGCCAGCAGCTTGGCCCCCGGGCAGGGTGGCCGCCAGTACTTC.

The V and J genes are TRBV20-1 and TRBJ2-3; TRBD2 matches 8 bases. The CDR3 totals 16 residues. The ends lost 6 bases at V and 2 bases at J; junction bases unmatched: 13. Per germline, CDR1 DFQATT and CDR2 SNEGSKA (reference sequence). As DNA, the CDR3 is TGCAGTGCCGCATCTTGGCGGGAGGCTGACACAGATACGCAGTATTTT. This translates into CSAASWREADTDTQYF.

The chain recombines TRBV7-2 with TRBJ2-7; 13 bases map to TRBD2. Unmatched junction bases numbered 7, after V lost 4 bases and J lost 1 base. The CDR3 sequence is 17 residues long. Germline-derived CDR1 and CDR2 are SGHTA and FQGNSA. In nucleotides, the CDR3 is TGTGCCAGCAGCTACCGACTAGCGGGAGGAATATCCTACGAGCAGTACTTC. Translation: CASSYRLAGGISYEQYF.

The CDR3 DNA reads as TGCGCCAGCAGCCAAGAATACCCGGGACACCAAACGGATACGCAGTATTTT. Translated, it gives CASSQEYPGHQTDTQYF. The chain combines TRBV4-3 with TRBJ2-3, with a possible D match to TRBD1 (6 bases). Per the germline V gene, CDR1 is LGHNA and CDR2 is YSLEER. V was cut by 0 bases and J by 6 bases, with 19 bases left in between. This CDR3 is built from 17 residues.

The V call is TRBV18, the J call TRBJ2-7, with D hard to call. The CDR3 runs 14 residues. V lost 0 bases, J lost 4 bases, and 10 bases lay in between. Germline CDR1 and CDR2: KGHSH and LQKENI. The CDR3 sequence is CASSPPALRYEQYF. The CDR3 DNA follows: TGTGCCAGCTCACCACCGGCCCTGAGGTACGAGCAGTACTTC.

This clonotype turned up a few times. The chain joins TRBV20-1 to TRBJ2-1, with TRBD2 matching 9 bases. Trimming took 1 base from V and 7 from J; bases not matched to a gene: 8. Per the germline V gene, CDR1 is DFQATT and CDR2 is SNEGSKA (reference sequence). The CDR3 runs 15 residues. The CDR3 nucleotides are TGCAGTGCTAGAGTCGGGACTAGCCATCGGAATGAGCAGTTCTTC. Its translation: CSARVGTSHRNEQFF.

A few counts support this clonotype. The chain recombines TRBV29-1 with TRBJ2-7, with D tentatively TRBD2 (7 bases). The CDR3 totals 14 residues. The V end was cut by 7 bases, the J end by 3 bases, with 19 bases between. Germline V lookup: CDR1 SQVTM, CDR2 ANQGSEA. This CDR3 reads CSALGGAGGYEQYF. The CDR3 region has the DNA TGCAGCGCCTTAGGGGGGGCCGGGGGCTACGAGCAGTACTTC.

This clonotype was found many times. The J gene is TRBJ2-5, the V gene TRBV7-2, with D possibly being TRBD1 or TRBD2 (5 bases each). The germline CDR1 and CDR2 sequences are SGHTA and FQGNSA. The V end lost 5 bases, the J end lost 5 bases, and 12 bases lay between the germline ends. The CDR3 is 13 amino acids. CDR3 coding DNA: TGTGCCAGCAGCCCGAGGGACGGGGAGACCCAGTACTTC. This codes for CASSPRDGETQYF.

This clonotype has just a few counts. The chain joins TRBV29-1 to TRBJ2-7; 8 bases are a match to TRBD1. CDR1 and CDR2 (germline): SQVTM, ANQGSEA. J lost 7 bases, V lost 6 bases, and 5 bases had no gene match. CDR3 length: 11 amino acids. The CDR3 sequence: CSVRTGREQYF. The CDR3 DNA is TGCAGCGTCCGGACAGGGAGGGAGCAGTACTTC.

There are many counts of this clonotype. This rearrangement joins TRBV5-1 to TRBJ2-3; D uncertain. Germline lookup yields CDR1 SGHRS and CDR2 YFSETQ. The CDR3 is 15 amino acids. Trimming left V 3 bases short and J 1 base short, with 12 bases between. CDR3 amino acids: CASSWVGSRTDTQYF. The CDR3 DNA follows: TGCGCCAGCAGCTGGGTTGGCAGTCGCACAGATACGCAGTATTTT.

The J gene is TRBJ2-1, the V gene TRBV11-3, with TRBD2 matching 13 bases. V trimming: 6 bases; J trimming: 7 bases; junction bases outside the gene matches: 12. The CDR3 consists of 17 residues. The germline V gene encodes CDR1 SGHNT and CDR2 YENEEA. The chain's CDR3 is CASSPPPGTSGKNEQFF. The CDR3, as DNA: TGTGCCAGCAGTCCCCCTCCGGGGACTAGCGGGAAGAATGAGCAGTTCTTC.

This sequence joins TRBV28 and TRBJ2-7; 13 bases line up with TRBD2. This CDR3 region has 16 residues. Germline loops: CDR1 MDHEN, CDR2 SYDVKM. Trimming cost V 7 bases and J 4 bases; bases outside gene matches: 10. The CDR3 DNA is TGTGCCAGCACGTCGCCCCGGACTAGCGGGAGTTACGAGCAGTACTTC. It encodes CASTSPRTSGSYEQYF.

This clonotype has just a few counts. This chain uses TRBV20-1 with TRBJ2-1, with 16 bases that match TRBD2. The CDR3 runs 18 residues. The ends lost 3 bases at V and 15 bases at J; junction bases unmatched: 20. Germline V gene data show CDR1 as DFQATT and CDR2 as SNEGSKA (reference sequence). CDR3 sequence: CSARTDLGTSGRANPPFF. CDR3 coding DNA: TGCAGTGCTAGGACCGACCTGGGGACTAGCGGGAGGGCGAACCCGCCGTTCTTC.

This rearrangement joins TRBV20-1 to TRBJ2-7, with TRBD2 matching 8 bases. The CDR3 is 13 residues long. The germline CDR1 and CDR2 sequences are DFQATT and SNEGSKA (reference sequence). V was pared by 3 bases and J by 5 bases, with 6 bases of the junction left unmatched. CDR3 sequence: CSASGRALHEQYF. The CDR3 DNA reads TGCAGTGCTAGCGGGAGGGCCCTCCACGAGCAGTACTTC.

This clonotype was counted only a few times. The genes are TRBV4-1 and TRBJ1-4, with 7 bases identical to TRBD1. Germline V gene sequence: CDR1 MGHRA, CDR2 YSYEKL. This CDR3 is built from 16 residues. V gave up 4 bases and J gave up 4 bases; unmatched junction bases: 9. CDR3 nucleotide sequence: TGCGCCAGCAGCCGAACCACAGGGGTCCATAATGAAAAACTGTTTTTT. Its translation: CASSRTTGVHNEKLFF.